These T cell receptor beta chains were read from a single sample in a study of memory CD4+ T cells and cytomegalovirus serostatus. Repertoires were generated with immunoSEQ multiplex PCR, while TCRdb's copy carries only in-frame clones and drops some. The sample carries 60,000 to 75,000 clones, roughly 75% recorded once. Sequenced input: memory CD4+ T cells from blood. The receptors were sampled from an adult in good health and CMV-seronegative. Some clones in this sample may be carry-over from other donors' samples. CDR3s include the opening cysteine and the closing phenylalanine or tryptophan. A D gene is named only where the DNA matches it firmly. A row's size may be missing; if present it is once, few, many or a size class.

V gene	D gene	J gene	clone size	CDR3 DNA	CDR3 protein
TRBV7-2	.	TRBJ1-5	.	TGTGCCAGCAGCCTAACAGGGCACAATCAGCCCCAGCATTTT	CASSLTGHNQPQHF
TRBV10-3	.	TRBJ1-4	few	TGTGCCATCAGTGAGTCTAACCCCACCCAGGGGAACGAAAAACTGTTTTTT	CAISESNPTQGNEKLFF
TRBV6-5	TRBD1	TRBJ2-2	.	TGTGCCAGCCGGAGACAGGGCCGGTTCACCGGGGAGCTGTTTTTT	CASRRQGRFTGELFF
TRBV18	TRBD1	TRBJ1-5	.	TGTGCCAGCTCACCATCCGCAGGACAGGGGGATCAGCCCCAGCATTTT	CASSPSAGQGDQPQHF
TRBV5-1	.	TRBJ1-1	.	TGCGCCAGCAGCTTGAACGCAGGGAACACTGAAGCTTTCTTT	CASSLNAGNTEAFF
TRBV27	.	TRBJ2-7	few	TGTGCCAGCAGTTCATTGGACAGTTTAAAGGGCGAGCAGTACTTC	CASSSLDSLKGEQYF
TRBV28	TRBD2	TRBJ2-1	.	TGTGCCTATTCCCGGGAGGCGTCCTACAATGAGCAGTTCTTC	CAYSREASYNEQFF
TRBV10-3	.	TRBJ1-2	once	TGTGCCATCAGTGAGGGAGGGGAGTATGGCTACACCTTC	CAISEGGEYGYTF
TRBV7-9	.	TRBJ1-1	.	TGTGCCAGCAGCTTAGAGCCAGGAGGGGCGATTGAAGCTTTCTTT	CASSLEPGGAIEAFF
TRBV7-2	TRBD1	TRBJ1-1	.	TGTGCCAGCAGCTTGATGGGAACAGGGGGGAACACTGAAGCTTTCTTT	CASSLMGTGGNTEAFF